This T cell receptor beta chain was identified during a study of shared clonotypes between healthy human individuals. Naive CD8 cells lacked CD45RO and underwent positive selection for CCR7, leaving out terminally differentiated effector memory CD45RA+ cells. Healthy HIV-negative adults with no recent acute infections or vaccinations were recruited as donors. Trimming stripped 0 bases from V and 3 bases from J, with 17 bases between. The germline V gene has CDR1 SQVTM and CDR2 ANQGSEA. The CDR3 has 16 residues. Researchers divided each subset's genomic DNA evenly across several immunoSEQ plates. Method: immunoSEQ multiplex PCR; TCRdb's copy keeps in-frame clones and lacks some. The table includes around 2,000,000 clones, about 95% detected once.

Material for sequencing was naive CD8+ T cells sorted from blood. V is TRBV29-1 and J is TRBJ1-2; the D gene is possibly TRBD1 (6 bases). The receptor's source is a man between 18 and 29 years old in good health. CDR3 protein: CSVEEPPWTAYYGYTF. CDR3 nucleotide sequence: TGCAGCGTTGAAGAGCCCCCCTGGACAGCGTACTATGGCTACACCTTC.